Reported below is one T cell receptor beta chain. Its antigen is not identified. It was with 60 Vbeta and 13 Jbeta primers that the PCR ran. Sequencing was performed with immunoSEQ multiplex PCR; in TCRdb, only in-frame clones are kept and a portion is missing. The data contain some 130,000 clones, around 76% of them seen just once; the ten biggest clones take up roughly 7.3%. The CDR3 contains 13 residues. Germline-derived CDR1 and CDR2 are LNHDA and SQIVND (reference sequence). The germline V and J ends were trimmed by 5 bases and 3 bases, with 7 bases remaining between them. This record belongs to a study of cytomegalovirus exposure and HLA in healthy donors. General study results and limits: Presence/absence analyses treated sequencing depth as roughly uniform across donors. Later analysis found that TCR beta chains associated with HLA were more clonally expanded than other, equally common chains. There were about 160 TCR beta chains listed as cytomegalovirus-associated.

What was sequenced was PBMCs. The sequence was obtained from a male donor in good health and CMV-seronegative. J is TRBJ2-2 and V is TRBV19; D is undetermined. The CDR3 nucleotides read TGTGCCAGTAGTTCCGGGTACACCGGGGAGCTGTTTTTT. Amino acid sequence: CASSSGYTGELFF. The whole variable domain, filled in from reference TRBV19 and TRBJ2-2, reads DGGITQSPKYLFRKEGQNVTLSCEQNLNHDAMYWYRQDPGQGLRLIYYSQIVNDFQKGDIAEGYSVSREKKESFPLTVTSAQKNPTAFYLCASSSGYTGELFFGEGSRLTVL.